This TCR beta chain appears in the sequencing data of a study of cytomegalovirus exposure and HLA in healthy donors (dated by TCRdb to the late 2010s). Concerning the study at large: An earlier analysis of roughly 500 of the donors reported roughly 300 Gb of sequence data and roughly 100 million unique TCR beta sequences from approximately 180 million T cells. An early release that covered about 600 HLA-typed donors contained approximately 290 gigabases of sequencing data and roughly 84 million unique TCR sequences. The genetic ancestry cluster associated with self-reported Caucasian donors included about 81% of the roughly 400 genotyped donors. The study aimed to test whether signatures of past pathogen exposure could be identified by cataloging public T cell receptors. The T cell repertoires of several hundred subjects were profiled by immunosequencing and related to cytomegalovirus serostatus. A separate validation cohort of some 130 different subjects was used in addition to the roughly 640-subject first cohort. To predict cytomegalovirus infection status, the study combined high-throughput TCR immunosequencing, statistical association of individual TCRs with disease status, and machine learning. In a later analysis, previously published TCR beta repertoires from several hundred donors were re-analyzed and high-resolution HLA genotyping was added so that TCR occurrence patterns could be studied. In the later analysis, no new phenotypic data were used to find candidate immune exposures; instead, reliance was placed on TCR beta sequences and their occurrence across donors. To decide whether each TCR beta V gene segment behaved as functional or pseudogenic, an earlier analysis of several hundred of the donors relied on high-throughput TCR beta sequencing. Donor age, sex, ethnicity and CMV serostatus were compiled alongside the repertoire data. A later genetic analysis used genome-wide SNP genotypes for about 60% of the roughly 670 donors, treating that subset as a discovery cohort. Every discovery cohort repertoire had been produced on one sequencing platform. Both class I and class II loci were covered by HLA typing, at four-digit resolution. The number of donors typed differed by locus, with about 629-640 for A, B, C, DRB1 and DQB1, approximately 500 for DQA1, nearly 610 for DPA1, and approximately 470 for DPB1. Because of strong linkage in the cohort, five DR-DQ haplotypes were treated as single units for association and clustering. On average, around 240,000 unique TCR beta nucleotide sequences were sequenced per donor among 398 genotyped donors of the cohort, with approximately 18% of those sequences being non-productive. Findings and caveats that apply to the study as a whole: When HLA alleles, especially DR and DQ, strongly co-occurred, attributing TCR associations to individual alleles was difficult. About 17 rarely observed V segments, including chromosome 9 orphons, were excluded from the earlier analysis of about 500 of the donors because counts were too low. At a false discovery rate of 0.05, a later analysis linked 15,000 to 20,000 TCR beta sequences to specific HLA alleles. In a later analysis, HLA-associated TCR beta chains were found to be more clonally expanded and to have lower generation probabilities than equally common non-associated chains. Because the 87-base-pair reads could not distinguish some IMGT-functional V segments, including TRBV6-2 and TRBV6-3, those segments were excluded. In an earlier analysis of some 500 of the donors, most TCR beta V segments were observed in productive rearrangements about 90% or about 30% of the time, broadly matching IMGT annotations. Immune exposure information for the cohort was limited to CMV serostatus. The study listed 150 to 200 TCR beta chains as associated with cytomegalovirus. A later genetic analysis associated a missense DCLRE1C variant with V-gene and J-gene trimming of TCR beta chains, and an independent cohort replicated the association. Linkage disequilibrium might explain the correlated functional status among segregating V segments, but an unknown experimental factor could not be ruled out. It was suggested by the authors that the approach could potentially be generalized to other disease states and immunological phenotypes. The cohort was sequenced for TCR beta chains only, and without alpha or paired-chain data the features that could be detected were limited. Because HLA typing was missing for some donors at each locus, association tests included only the typed subset. A cluster of highly shared sequence variants was judged likely to represent a technical artifact of the sequencing pipeline. In a later genetic analysis, fewer N-insertions in productive TCRs were reported among donors in an Asian-associated ancestry cluster than the approximately 630-donor mean. A further reported finding was that TCR beta sequences accurately predicted the HLA-A and HLA-B alleles for most subjects in the first cohort. A later analysis found that TCR association rates varied across HLA loci, with DRB1 alleles showing the most associated TCRs and HLA-C alleles the fewest. Sequencing depth was assumed to be roughly uniform across donors in the presence/absence analyses, though that assumption may not hold. Several of the top co-occurrence clusters appeared to be linked to parvovirus B19, influenza, CMV and Epstein-Barr virus, according to a later analysis. While some public TCRs were present in many individuals, most TCR sequences turned up only very rarely across donors. In vitro tests confirmed that three of the cytomegalovirus-associated TCR beta chains recognize cytomegalovirus antigens. In both the original and validation cohorts, the classifier was reported to diagnose cytomegalovirus status with high specificity and sensitivity. According to a later analysis, most CMV-associated TCR beta chains appeared to be HLA-restricted, and the HLA associations seemed to be driven largely by CMV exposure.

Library preparation employed the immunoSEQ multiplex PCR assay. For the multiplex PCR, a mixture combining 60 forward primers for TCR Vbeta segments and 13 reverse primers for TCR Jbeta segments was used. The CDR3 region of rearranged TCR beta genes was amplified from genomic DNA with a multiplex PCR assay. On the Illumina HiSeq System, the amplified TCR beta libraries were sequenced as 87-base-pair reads. The original pipeline was this. Across the 700 or so repertoires, a later analysis counted approximately 83 million unique TCR beta chains, around 11 million of which were shared by at least two donors. A nearest-neighbor algorithm error-corrected the raw reads and collapsed the reads into unique sequences, merging closely related sequences to remove PCR and sequencing errors. CDR3 sequences were aligned to IMGT reference sequences to assign V, D and J gene segments. For a sequence to be retained, a match of at least six nucleotides to both a V gene segment and a J gene segment was required. A rearrangement counted as productive if the CDR3 had no stop codons and remained in frame with V and J, and every other rearrangement counted as non-productive. CDR3 was defined according to IMGT convention as the region running from the second conserved V-encoded cysteine to the conserved J-encoded phenylalanine. In an earlier analysis of around 540 of the donors, sequences lacking an unambiguous match to a single V gene segment were excluded. An earlier analysis of about 590 of the donors classified V segments as functional when productive rearrangements were above 56.7% and as segregating when the standard deviation between donors was above 5%. A statistical classification framework was developed to diagnose cytomegalovirus status using the catalog of TCR beta chain sequences. In a later analysis, V and J genes were assigned by comparing TCR nucleotide sequences against IMGT/GENE-DB human TR gene sequences. In a later analysis, CDR3 sequences and most-parsimonious VDJ recombination scenarios were assigned using the TCRdist pipeline. In a later analysis, each TCR beta chain was defined by its CDR3 amino acid sequence together with its V-gene family, and reads lacking a unique V-gene family were excluded. In a later analysis, 500 to 700 highly shared, low-generation-probability nucleotide sequences were removed to address suspected cross-contamination and a sequencing artifact. For each public chain, a later analysis derived a clonal expansion index from normalized ranks of inferred template counts within each repertoire. In a later analysis, generation probabilities were computed using a VDJ recombination model fitted to out-of-frame rearrangements, and the results were checked against IGoR. In a later analysis, TCR-TCR, TCR-HLA and TCR-CMV co-occurrence was scored with hypergeometric tests, and a repertoire-size bias correction was applied to TCR pairs. In a later analysis, false discovery rates were estimated by permuting HLA or CMV assignments 20 times. A later analysis grouped co-occurring TCRs with DBSCAN, adding TCRdist sequence similarity when clustering within HLA-allele-positive subsets. Co-occurrence clustering excluded repertoires with fewer than 30,000 or more than 120,000 public chains, plus five with anomalous nucleotide sharing. The immuneACCESS repertoire file appears here via TCRdb, limited to in-frame rearrangements. These files lack a portion of the clones; in checked studies, under half of the deficit traces to unresolved V genes, and the cause of the others is not known. For V, J and clone size, that table is used; D and trimming come from the DNA. In all, the sample holds 95,000 to 150,000 clones, and around 80% of those were seen once. The ten largest clones capture 9.5% to 13% of the sample.

CDR1 SGHNT and CDR2 YYREEE were looked up in the germline V gene (reference sequence). From the cysteine up to the phenylalanine, the CDR3 has a length of 14 residues. Only the CDR3 region is kept as DNA, spanning 42 bases read in frame from base 1. V loses 0 bases of germline sequence and J loses 5 bases, and the interval between the two ends is 11 bases. The cohort was made up of roughly 670 healthy bone marrow donors. At the time of sampling, all cohort members were nominally healthy, though unrecorded immune exposures were likely present. The donor tested CMV seropositive, placing the donor among the roughly 300 seropositive members of the cohort. A peripheral blood sample was collected from each donor, and TCR beta sequencing was performed on peripheral blood mononuclear cells. The Qiagen DNeasy Blood Extraction Kit was used to extract genomic DNA from the blood cell samples. Worth noting for this clone: The antigen this receptor binds is unknown. Within one base of it there is no much larger clone, and no base qualities were kept.

Sample: PBMCs. The receptor was isolated from a man younger than 45 in good health and CMV-seropositive. The chain is assembled from TRBV5-4 and TRBJ2-5; the D region possibly corresponds to TRBD1 (6 bases align). At the DNA level, the sequence is TGTGCCAGCAGCTTGGCAGGGGTTAGTGAGACCCAGTACTTC. The translation is CASSLAGVSETQYF.